The 3 T cell receptor beta chains listed next were all sequenced from one sample in a study of T cells in Graves' hyperthyroidism and ophthalmopathy. Authors of the study amplified TCR beta CDR3 regions from RNA transcripts. A set of HTBI primers served as the primers for a first-round RT-PCR of the TCR CDR3. TCRdb called the multiplex PCR reads again in MiXCR, with one record for every CDR3 protein. The sample shows 600,000 to 800,000 distinct CDR3 sequences, around a third of them seen only once. The sample was blood. The source is a woman in her forties with Graves' hyperthyroidism.

This clonotype was detected a few times. The CDR3 here is CASSLATGGGYTF. The CDR3 DNA reads TGTGCCAGCAGCTTAGCTACAGGGGGAGGCTACACCTTC. The chain carries TRBV7-9 and TRBJ1-2; the match to TRBD1 covers 8 bases. Germline V CDR1 and CDR2: SEHNR, FQNEAQ (reference sequence). V shed 0 bases and J 8 bases; nucleotides not matched to a gene: 2. CDR3 length: 13 residues.

V and J are TRBV7-6 and TRBJ1-5; D may be TRBD1 (5 bases). Trimming took off 8 bases at V and 3 bases at J, with 20 bases between the two ends. CDR3 length equals 16 residues. Germline CDR1 and CDR2: SGHVS and FNYEAQ. Written as DNA, the CDR3 is TGTGCCAGCTCACCTTTAGACAGAGCCTTCAATCAGCCCCAGCATTTT. Translating it yields CASSPLDRAFNQPQHF. Based on the CDR3 plus reference TRBV7-6 and TRBJ1-5, the full variable domain is GAGVSQSPRYKVTKRGQDVALRCDPISGHVSLYWYRQALGQGPEFLTYFNYEAQQDKSGLPNDRFSAERPEGSISTLTIQRTEQRDSAMYRCASSPLDRAFNQPQHFGDGTRLSIL.

This clonotype was seen at least ten times. This chain connects TRBV12-3 or TRBV12-4 to TRBJ2-2, with D possibly being TRBD2 (5 bases). The CDR3 has 14 residues. Trimming stripped 7 bases from V and 4 bases from J, with 13 bases between. The CDR3 nucleotides read TGTGCCAGCAACCTCAACGGAGGCACCGGGGAGCTGTTTTTT. It translates to CASNLNGGTGELFF.